This passage covers 28 T cell receptor beta chains from one sample sequenced in a study of STAT5B mutations in CD4+ large granular lymphocyte leukemia. Assay: immunoSEQ multiplex PCR; the TCRdb copy retains only in-frame clones and omits some. In the table there are a few thousand clones, about 76% of which are singletons. The sample was PBMCs. Every receptor here comes from a man aged 55 to 69 with CD4+ T-cell large granular lymphocyte leukemia.

This rearrangement joins TRBV9 to TRBJ2-1; 10 bases map to TRBD2. CDR3 length: 16 residues. Germline loops: CDR1 SGDLS, CDR2 YYNGEE. V was pared by 1 base and J by 6 bases, with 7 bases of the junction left unmatched. The CDR3 loop is CASSVSSGGALNEQFF. The CDR3 nucleotides are TGTGCCAGCAGCGTAAGCAGCGGGGGGGCCCTCAATGAGCAGTTCTTC.

The rearrangement uses TRBV9 and TRBJ1-1; 10 bases line up with TRBD1. Germline V lookup: CDR1 SGDLS, CDR2 YYNGEE. V was clipped by 2 bases and J by 5 bases; unmatched bases: 9. The CDR3 loop spans 16 amino acids. CDR3 in DNA: TGTGCCAGCAGCGTCTCGACAGGGGGCTCAGGGACTGAAGCTTTCTTT. This encodes CASSVSTGGSGTEAFF.

The rearrangement joins TRBV4-1 to TRBJ2-3; 7 positions match TRBD1. Unmatched junction bases numbered 6, after V lost 4 bases and J lost 2 bases. From germline, CDR1 is MGHRA and CDR2 YSYEKL. The CDR3 contains 15 residues. DNA for the CDR3: TGCGCCAGCAGCCTCCGGGACAGAGACACAGATACGCAGTATTTT. It codes for CASSLRDRDTDTQYF.

The chain combines TRBV29-1 with TRBJ1-4; perhaps TRBD1 as D (6 bases). The CDR3 loop spans 13 amino acids. Per the germline V gene, CDR1 is SQVTM and CDR2 is ANQGSEA. The V end lost 4 bases, the J end lost 7 bases, and 13 bases lay between the germline ends. The CDR3 is CSVVTGGGEKLFF. The CDR3 nucleotides read TGCAGCGTTGTAACTGGGGGCGGTGAAAAACTGTTTTTT.

The chain joins TRBV27 to TRBJ1-1; D may be TRBD1 (5 bases). The CDR3 is 14 residues long. V lost 0 bases, J lost 5 bases, and 10 bases lay in between. Germline CDR1 reads MNHEY; CDR2 reads SMNVEV (reference sequence). The CDR3 DNA sequence: TGTGCCAGCAGTTTATCCAGGGTAGGAACTGAAGCTTTCTTT. It translates to CASSLSRVGTEAFF.

The chain combines TRBV13 with TRBJ2-1; 7 nucleotides line up with TRBD2. The germline V gene has CDR1 PRHDT and CDR2 FYEKMQ (reference sequence). This CDR3 spans 13 amino acids. V shed 4 bases, J shed 8 bases, and the junction held 5 bases outside the gene matches. The DNA for the CDR3 is TGTGCCAGCAGCTCGACTAGCCTGGATGAGCAGTTCTTC. This translates into CASSSTSLDEQFF.

This chain connects TRBV27 to TRBJ2-3; D gene ambiguous. The germline gives CDR1 MNHEY, CDR2 SMNVEV (reference sequence). Deletions cut 8 bases from V and 6 bases from J, with 9 bases between. The CDR3 runs 11 residues. The DNA for the CDR3 is TGTGCCAGCTTCCTTGGCGATACGCAGTATTTT. It is translated as CASFLGDTQYF.

The genes are TRBV7-8 and TRBJ1-2, with 7 nucleotides matching TRBD1. CDR3 length equals 19 residues. Looked up from germline, CDR1 is SGHVS and CDR2 is FQNEAQ. V was pared by 2 bases and J by 1 base, with 16 bases of the junction left unmatched. CDR3 sequence reads: CASSLRGQTGKGVNYGYTF. The CDR3 bases are TGTGCCAGCAGCTTAAGGGGTCAGACAGGGAAGGGGGTTAACTATGGCTACACCTTC.

This rearrangement joins TRBV13 to TRBJ2-2, with no clear D. CDR1 and CDR2 from the germline V gene are PRHDT and FYEKMQ (reference sequence). V was clipped by 6 bases and J by 5 bases, with 4 bases between them. The CDR3 has 11 amino acids. CDR3 sequence reads: CASSFTGELFF. CDR3 DNA: TGTGCCAGCAGTTTTACCGGGGAGCTGTTTTTT.

The rearrangement uses TRBV19 and TRBJ1-1; D gene unclear. Germline CDR1 LNHDA, CDR2 SQIVND (reference sequence). The ends were cut back, 1 base at V and 0 bases at J, with 6 bases in the middle. The length of the CDR3 is 14 residues. This CDR3 reads CASSIGLMNTEAFF. In nucleotides, the CDR3 is TGTGCCAGTAGTATAGGACTGATGAACACTGAAGCTTTCTTT.

This chain links TRBV4-1 with TRBJ2-1, with TRBD2 matching 8 bases. The V gene's germline CDR1 is MGHRA and CDR2 YSYEKL. V was clipped by 0 bases and J by 0 bases; unmatched bases: 4. The CDR3 spans 17 residues. The CDR3 here is CASSQDPGGASYNEQFF. The CDR3 DNA sequence: TGCGCCAGCAGCCAAGACCCCGGGGGGGCCTCCTACAATGAGCAGTTCTTC.

The V call is TRBV6-6, the J call TRBJ2-2; D assignment may be TRBD1 or TRBD2 (5 bases each). Trimming removed 6 bases from V and 4 bases from J, with 18 bases in between. The germline V gene encodes CDR1 MNHNY and CDR2 SVGAGI (reference sequence). The CDR3 runs 16 residues. The CDR3 here is CASSPKSGTGTGELFF. The CDR3 DNA reads as TGTGCCAGCAGCCCTAAATCCGGGACGGGCACCGGGGAGCTGTTTTTT.

The chain recombines TRBV6-5 with TRBJ1-1; perhaps TRBD1 as D (6 bases). Germline V gene sequence: CDR1 MNHEY, CDR2 SVGAGI. The ends were cut back, 1 base at V and 3 bases at J, with 15 bases in the middle. The CDR3 is made up of 16 amino acids. The DNA for the CDR3 is TGTGCCAGCAGTTACTGGAAACAGGGAGGAGACACTGAAGCTTTCTTT. This gives the protein CASSYWKQGGDTEAFF.

V is TRBV29-1 and J is TRBJ2-1, with D possibly being TRBD2 (6 bases). This CDR3 is built from 15 residues. The germline V and J ends were trimmed by 1 base and 0 bases, with 10 bases remaining between them. Per the germline V gene, CDR1 is SQVTM and CDR2 is ANQGSEA. The CDR3 sequence: CSVEVHGGSYNEQFF. In nucleotides, the CDR3 is TGCAGCGTTGAAGTTCACGGGGGCTCCTACAATGAGCAGTTCTTC.

J is TRBJ1-2 and V is TRBV27; no clear D gene. Germline CDR1 reads MNHEY; CDR2 reads SMNVEV (reference sequence). The CDR3 runs to 13 residues. V was cut by 2 bases and J by 2 bases, with 6 bases left in between. The DNA for the CDR3 is TGTGCCAGCAGTTTACGAGCAAACTATGGCTACACCTTC. Translated: CASSLRANYGYTF.

The chain carries TRBV7-2 and TRBJ2-7; no clear D. V lost 1 base to trimming and J lost 6 bases, with 7 bases between them. The CDR3 loop spans 12 amino acids. Germline V gene data show CDR1 as SGHTA and CDR2 as FQGNSA. CDR3: CASSLDVGEQYF. Here the CDR3 DNA reads TGTGCCAGCAGCTTAGATGTGGGCGAGCAGTACTTC.

The V call is TRBV6-5, the J call TRBJ1-4, with a possible D match to TRBD1 (5 bases). The CDR3 loop spans 14 amino acids. The germline CDR1 and CDR2 sequences are MNHEY and SVGAGI. The germline V and J ends were trimmed by 0 bases and 7 bases, with 9 bases remaining between them. The CDR3 DNA is TGTGCCAGCAGTTACTCCCCGAGGGGTGAAAAACTGTTTTTT. Its protein is CASSYSPRGEKLFF.

This clone is categorized as hyperexpanded (1% or more). The rearrangement joins TRBV5-1 to TRBJ1-1, with D maybe TRBD1 (5 bases). The V gene's germline CDR1 is SGHRS and CDR2 YFSETQ. The CDR3 has 15 residues. The germline V and J ends were trimmed by 4 bases and 2 bases, with 15 bases remaining between them. The CDR3 coding sequence is TGCGCCAGCAGCGGGTTCGGGACGGCCAACACTGAAGCTTTCTTT. Translation gives CASSGFGTANTEAFF.

The table lists this clone with a count of one. The J gene is TRBJ1-1, the V gene TRBV27, with TRBD1 as a possible D gene (5 bases). V dropped 3 bases and J dropped 2 bases, with 19 bases sitting between them. The germline CDR1 and CDR2 sequences are MNHEY and SMNVEV (reference sequence). The CDR3 loop spans 17 amino acids. This chain's CDR3 is CASSFKWARGVNTEAFF. Written as DNA, the CDR3 is TGTGCCAGCAGTTTTAAATGGGCGCGGGGCGTAAACACTGAAGCTTTCTTT.

This chain links TRBV15 with TRBJ2-5; TRBD1 matches 7 bases. The CDR3 contains 14 residues. The germline gives CDR1 LNHNV, CDR2 YYDKDF (reference sequence). The V gene end was trimmed by 3 bases and the J gene end by 2 bases; junction bases not matched to a gene: 3. CDR3 loop: CATSRGTVQETQYF. CDR3 nucleotide sequence: TGTGCCACCAGCAGGGGGACAGTACAAGAGACCCAGTACTTC.

This clone occurred a few times. The chain carries TRBV5-1 and TRBJ2-5; TRBD1 aligns across 11 bases. V lost 4 bases and J lost 4; bases outside the gene matches: 6. This CDR3 spans 15 amino acids. Germline assignment: CDR1 SGHRS and CDR2 YFSETQ. The CDR3 DNA sequence: TGCGCCAGCAGCATATCCGGGACAGGGGGAGAGACCCAGTACTTC. Translation gives CASSISGTGGETQYF.

J is TRBJ2-3 and V is TRBV5-6; D is perhaps TRBD2 (5 bases). Trimming cost V 4 bases and J 6 bases, with 9 bases left between them. CDR1 and CDR2 from the germline V gene are SGHDT and YYEEEE. This CDR3 has 12 amino acids. CDR3 nucleotide sequence: TGTGCCAGCAGCCATCCGGGGGATACGCAGTATTTT. This gives the protein CASSHPGDTQYF.

The chain combines TRBV7-2 with TRBJ1-2; D might be TRBD1 (6 bases). This CDR3 spans 15 amino acids. Trimming pared 5 bases from V and 2 bases from J, leaving 15 bases between. The germline gives CDR1 SGHTA, CDR2 FQGNSA. The CDR3 DNA reads TGTGCCAGCAGCCCCTCCGGGACACCCAACTATGGCTACACCTTC. Its protein is CASSPSGTPNYGYTF. Full variable domain (outside the CDR3, taken from reference TRBV7-2 and TRBJ1-2): GAGVSQSPSNKVTEKGKDVELRCDPISGHTALYWYRQSLGQGLEFLIYFQGNSAPDKSGLPSDRFSAERTGGSVSTLTIQRTQQEDSAVYLCASSPSGTPNYGYTFGSGTRLTVV.

The chain carries TRBV30 and TRBJ1-5, with D perhaps matching TRBD1 (5 bases). V lost 0 bases, J lost 2 bases, and 14 bases lay in between. In germline, CDR1 is GTSNPN, CDR2 SVGIG (reference sequence). This CDR3 is built from 16 residues. CDR3 in DNA: TGTGCCTGGAGTGTATATGGGGGAAAGGGCAATCAGCCCCAGCATTTT. Translating it yields CAWSVYGGKGNQPQHF.

For the CDR3, the DNA is TGTGCCAGCAGCTTCCGGGACAGGGGAGGGAACGAGCAGTACTTC. Its translation: CASSFRDRGGNEQYF. The chain is built from TRBV7-8 and TRBJ2-7; 10 positions agree with TRBD1. In germline, CDR1 is SGHVS, CDR2 FQNEAQ. The CDR3 contains 15 residues. Unmatched junction bases numbered 7, after V lost 3 bases and J lost 5 bases. Supplemented by reference TRBV7-8 and TRBJ2-7, the full variable domain reads GAGVSQSPRYKVAKRGQDVALRCDPISGHVSLFWYQQALGQGPEFLTYFQNEAQLDKSGLPSDRFFAERPEGSVSTLKIQRTQQEDSAVYLCASSFRDRGGNEQYFGPGTRLTVT.

This clone was picked up a small number of times. The chain carries TRBV27 and TRBJ1-2; D gene uncertain. The germline CDR1 and CDR2 sequences are MNHEY and SMNVEV (reference sequence). CDR3 length: 13 residues. V lost 2 bases, J lost 4 bases, and 8 bases lay in between. CDR3 protein: CASSLHSSYGYTF. The CDR3 nucleotides are TGTGCCAGCAGTTTACACAGCTCCTATGGCTACACCTTC.

This chain links TRBV29-1 with TRBJ2-7; TRBD1 is a possible D gene (6 bases). In germline, CDR1 is SQVTM, CDR2 ANQGSEA. The CDR3 runs to 13 residues. Trimming left V 7 bases short and J 3 bases short, with 16 bases between. CDR3 loop: CSALTGSGYEQYF. Here the CDR3 DNA reads TGCAGCGCTCTAACAGGGTCGGGCTACGAGCAGTACTTC.

The chain employs TRBV5-5 and TRBJ1-1; 7 nucleotides agree with TRBD1. Germline-derived CDR1 and CDR2 are SGHKS and YYEKEE (reference sequence). Trimming cost V 4 bases and J 1 base; bases outside gene matches: 7. This CDR3 has 15 amino acids. In DNA, the CDR3 is TGTGCCAGCAGCCCACATACAGGGGCGAACACTGAAGCTTTCTTT. It specifies CASSPHTGANTEAFF.